This T cell receptor beta chain was identified during a study of blood T cell repertoires in COVID-19. Study at large: T cells, B-cell-depleted T cells, or PBMCs provided the cDNA or gDNA that served as material.

This clone was observed a single time. J was trimmed by 1 base and V by 8 bases; bases with no gene match: 11. This CDR3 has 16 residues. Germline V lookup: CDR1 ENHRY, CDR2 SYGVKD. The authors' processing: Reference gene primer amplification yielded estimated nucleated cell counts. Profiling relied on immunoSEQ multiplex PCR, and the TCRdb table lists in-frame clones only, not all of them. The V and J calls and clone size are taken from that table; D and trimming were inferred from the DNA. The sample shows over 150,000 clones, approximately 80% of them seen only once. The sequence was obtained from a woman older than 75 with acute or convalescent COVID-19. What was sequenced was peripheral blood. The gene calls are TRBV10-3 and TRBJ1-2, with 9 bases identical to TRBD1. CDR3 bases: TGTGCCATCGGGGGGACAGGGATCCCGATTAACTATGGCTACACCTTC. Translating gives CAIGGTGIPINYGYTF.